This TCR beta chain was captured in a study of Ad26.COV2.S vaccination and SARS-CoV-2 variants. The repertoire was sequenced with immunoSEQ multiplex PCR; TCRdb's copy has only in-frame clones and lacks some. The sample records 150,000 to 200,000 clones, around nine tenths being singletons. This CDR3 contains 13 residues. Trimming shortened V by 2 bases and J by 0 bases, and 5 bases separated the two germline ends. Germline loops: CDR1 MNHNY, CDR2 SVGAGI (reference sequence). This TCR was sampled from a human donor who had recovered from COVID-19. This chain links TRBV6-6 with TRBJ2-7; unclear D gene. The sequencing used peripheral blood, collected after recovery from COVID-19. The DNA of the CDR3 is TGTGCCAGCAGTTACAGGGTCTCCTACGAGCAGTACTTC. Translating it yields CASSYRVSYEQYF.